Shown below are 19 T cell receptor beta chains from a single sample sequenced in a study of response to subunit inactivated influenza vaccine (dated by TCRdb to between 2017 and 2018). Receptors were amplified or captured by RT-PCR. The reads were generated on an Illumina HiSeq 2500. Clones were called with MiXCR by TCRdb after fastp trimmed the public reads at Q25, and only in-frame beta chains were retained. Identical CDR3 proteins give one entry, which carries the most common genes and DNA. Present in this sample are about 570,000 distinct CDR3 sequences, roughly 10% of which were seen just once. Clones ranked in the top ten supply 9.5% to 12% of the sample. This same sample was also taken into another study, of T cells expressing NK-cell markers. The second study also describes: 5'RACE template switching, by which a universal primer site and unique molecular identifiers were added, was used to make TCR beta cDNA libraries.

Material: PBMCs from blood, obtained on the day of vaccination. The source is a man between 45 and 60 years old who received an inactivated influenza vaccine. Donor details come from another sample of the same person, matched by shared clones.

This clonotype was seen only a few times. The chain is built from TRBV28 and TRBJ2-3; 10 bases map to TRBD2. CDR1 and CDR2 from the germline V gene are MDHEN and SYDVKM. The CDR3 is made up of 17 amino acids. The V segment lost 7 bases and the J segment 0 bases; nucleotides outside the gene matches: 10. The CDR3 DNA is TGTGCCAGCATATCTAGCGGGGGTTCCTCTAGCACAGATACGCAGTATTTT. Its translation is CASISSGGSSSTDTQYF.

This clonotype was seen repeatedly, ten times or more. V usage is TRBV28 and J usage is TRBJ2-5; the D is unclear. CDR1 and CDR2 from the germline V gene are MDHEN and SYDVKM. Between the trimmed V and J ends, which lost 7 bases and 0 bases, there was a span of 9 bases. The CDR3 is 13 residues long. The CDR3 bases are TGTGCCAGCACTTACGGCCACCAAGAGACCCAGTACTTC. The encoded protein is CASTYGHQETQYF.

This clonotype turned up a few times. The CDR3 loop is CATSKGLAGFGGELFF. In DNA form, the CDR3 reads TGTGCCACCAGCAAGGGACTAGCGGGGTTTGGTGGGGAGCTGTTTTTT. The chain has TRBV15 and TRBJ2-2, with 13 bases lining up with TRBD2. The CDR3 loop spans 16 amino acids. J was trimmed by 8 bases and V by 4 bases; bases with no gene match: 7. CDR1 and CDR2 from the germline V gene are LNHNV and YYDKDF (reference sequence).

The chain is built from TRBV7-2 and TRBJ2-3; TRBD2 agrees at 13 bases. Germline CDR1 SGHTA, CDR2 FQGNSA. Germline trimming cut 6 bases from V and 5 bases from J; bases unmatched to any gene: 8. This CDR3 comprises 16 residues. CDR3: CASRPTSGRALDTQYF. DNA of the CDR3: TGTGCCAGCAGACCAACTAGCGGGAGGGCCTTAGATACGCAGTATTTT.

This clonotype was counted a few times. The CDR3 here is CASSLNRGSGGYTF. DNA for the CDR3: TGTGCCAGCAGCTTAAATCGTGGGTCCGGAGGCTACACCTTC. This chain links TRBV7-3 with TRBJ1-2, with no clear D. This CDR3 spans 14 amino acids. Germline V gene data show CDR1 as SGHTA and CDR2 as FQGTGA. Trimming left V 1 base short and J 8 bases short, with 14 bases between.

The chain is built from TRBV7-8 and TRBJ2-4, with 10 positions matching TRBD1. Germline CDR1 reads SGHVS; CDR2 reads FQNEAQ. CDR3 length: 16 amino acids. V was pared by 4 bases and J by 3 bases, with 6 bases of the junction left unmatched. Written as DNA, the CDR3 is TGTGCCAGCAGCTCAGGGACAGGGGTAGACAAAAACATTCAGTACTTC. This codes for CASSSGTGVDKNIQYF.

This chain links TRBV5-1 with TRBJ2-1, with 7 bases matching TRBD2. The trim removed 4 bases at V and 8 bases at J, leaving 12 bases unmatched. The CDR3 contains 15 residues. Germline assignment: CDR1 SGHRS and CDR2 YFSETQ. The CDR3 here is CASSPGTNIKYEQFF. The CDR3 region has the DNA TGCGCCAGCAGCCCGGGGACTAACATTAAGTATGAGCAGTTCTTC.

The rearrangement joins TRBV4-3 to TRBJ2-7, with D perhaps TRBD1 (6 bases). V dropped 0 bases and J dropped 0 bases, with 18 bases sitting between them. The germline CDR1 and CDR2 sequences are LGHNA and YSLEER. CDR3 length: 18 residues. DNA of the CDR3: TGCGCCAGCAGCCAAGATTGGACCTACAGGGAGAACTCCTACGAGCAGTACTTC. Its translation: CASSQDWTYRENSYEQYF.

The chain has TRBV14 and TRBJ2-1; D perhaps matches TRBD2 (5 bases). Trimming removed 0 bases at V and 10 bases at J, with 7 bases between. The length of the CDR3 is 12 residues. CDR1 and CDR2 from the germline V gene are SGHDN and FVKESK. The CDR3 loop reads CASSQEWREQFF. The DNA of the CDR3 is TGTGCCAGCAGCCAAGAGTGGAGGGAGCAGTTCTTC. The full variable domain, rest sourced from reference TRBV14 and TRBJ2-1, is EAGVTQFPSHSVIEKGQTVTLRCDPISGHDNLYWYRRVMGKEIKFLLHFVKESKQDESGMPNNRFLAERTGGTYSTLKVQPAELEDSGVYFCASSQEWREQFFGPGTRLTVL.

This clonotype was counted only a few times. The rearrangement links TRBV30 to TRBJ2-3; D may be TRBD2 (5 bases). V dropped 7 bases and J dropped 3 bases, with 14 bases sitting between them. In germline, CDR1 is GTSNPN, CDR2 SVGIG (reference sequence). The length of the CDR3 is 13 residues. DNA for the CDR3: TGTGCCTCGGCAAGCGGCTTTACAGATACGCAGTATTTT. As protein: CASASGFTDTQYF.

This clonotype has more than one count but fewer than ten. The V gene is TRBV11-1, the J gene TRBJ2-3, with 9 bases matching TRBD2. Per germline, CDR1 SGHAT and CDR2 FQDESV (reference sequence). V was pared by 0 bases and J by 2 bases, with 9 bases of the junction left unmatched. The CDR3 runs to 18 residues. The DNA for the CDR3 is TGTGCCAGCAGCTTAGCCCCCCCTCTAGCGGGGTCCACAGATACGCAGTATTTT. Its translation is CASSLAPPLAGSTDTQYF.

This chain connects TRBV3-1 to TRBJ2-3; 8 nucleotides line up with TRBD2. The J segment lost 5 bases and the V segment lost 5 bases, leaving 12 bases of the junction unmatched. The CDR3 spans 16 residues. CDR1 is LGHDT, CDR2 YNNKEL, per germline (reference sequence). CDR3 loop: CASSSRTSRFGDTQYF. CDR3 bases: TGTGCCAGCAGCTCCCGGACTAGCCGGTTTGGAGATACGCAGTATTTT.

This clonotype turned up a few times. The rearrangement joins TRBV25-1 to TRBJ2-1, with 12 bases that match TRBD2. CDR3 size: 19 residues. J lost 0 bases, V lost 6 bases, and 12 bases had no gene match. CDR1 and CDR2 from the germline V gene are MGHDK and SYGVNS. CDR3 sequence reads: CASRPTSGSMAASYNEQFF. CDR3 in DNA: TGTGCCAGCAGGCCGACTAGCGGGAGTATGGCCGCCTCCTACAATGAGCAGTTCTTC.

This clonotype has just a few counts. The rearrangement uses TRBV5-6 and TRBJ2-1, with 9 positions matching TRBD1. CDR1 and CDR2 from the germline V gene are SGHDT and YYEEEE. The CDR3 totals 15 residues. The J segment lost 4 bases and the V segment lost 3 bases, leaving 5 bases of the junction unmatched. CDR3 sequence: CASSWGTGSYNEQFF. CDR3 coding DNA: TGTGCCAGCAGCTGGGGGACAGGGTCTTACAATGAGCAGTTCTTC.

This clonotype was detected ten times or more. The chain is built from TRBV29-1 and TRBJ2-1; 7 positions agree with TRBD1. The CDR3 extends over 14 amino acids. V shed 3 bases and J 3 bases; nucleotides not matched to a gene: 5. Looked up from germline, CDR1 is SQVTM and CDR2 is ANQGSEA. CDR3 sequence: CSVDPGGLYNEQFF. The CDR3 DNA reads as TGCAGCGTTGATCCAGGGGGTCTCTACAATGAGCAGTTCTTC.

The rearrangement links TRBV24-1 to TRBJ2-7, with 10 bases that match TRBD1. The junction had 3 bases not matched to a gene; V was cut back by 3 bases and J by 5 bases. CDR1 is KGHDR, CDR2 SFDVKD, per germline. This CDR3 has 14 amino acids. CDR3 DNA: TGTGCCACCAGTGATCCCGGGACAGGGGACGAGCAGTACTTC. Encoded protein: CATSDPGTGDEQYF.

In this sample, this clonotype turned up many times. The J gene is TRBJ2-2, the V gene TRBV28, with 8 positions matching TRBD1. Germline assignment: CDR1 MDHEN and CDR2 SYDVKM. CDR3 length: 15 amino acids. The ends lost 6 bases at V and 2 bases at J; junction bases unmatched: 5. The CDR3: CASSSGQVNTGELFF. In DNA form, the CDR3 reads TGTGCCAGCAGCTCGGGACAGGTTAACACCGGGGAGCTGTTTTTT.

The genes are TRBV4-1 and TRBJ2-5; 9 bases align to TRBD2. Germline CDR1 and CDR2: MGHRA and YSYEKL. Trimming took 1 base from V and 3 from J; bases not matched to a gene: 12. This CDR3 contains 18 residues. CDR3: CASSQAPNERGAKETQYF. CDR3 nucleotide sequence: TGCGCCAGCAGCCAAGCGCCGAATGAGCGGGGGGCAAAAGAGACCCAGTACTTC.

This clonotype was counted at least ten times. The gene calls are TRBV12-3 or TRBV12-4 and TRBJ2-2, with a weak D call TRBD2 (6 bases). V lost 7 bases and J 4 bases, leaving 13 bases between the germline ends. This CDR3 comprises 14 residues. The CDR3 sequence is CASKRASATGELFF. CDR3 sequence (DNA): TGTGCCAGCAAAAGGGCTAGCGCCACCGGGGAGCTGTTTTTT.